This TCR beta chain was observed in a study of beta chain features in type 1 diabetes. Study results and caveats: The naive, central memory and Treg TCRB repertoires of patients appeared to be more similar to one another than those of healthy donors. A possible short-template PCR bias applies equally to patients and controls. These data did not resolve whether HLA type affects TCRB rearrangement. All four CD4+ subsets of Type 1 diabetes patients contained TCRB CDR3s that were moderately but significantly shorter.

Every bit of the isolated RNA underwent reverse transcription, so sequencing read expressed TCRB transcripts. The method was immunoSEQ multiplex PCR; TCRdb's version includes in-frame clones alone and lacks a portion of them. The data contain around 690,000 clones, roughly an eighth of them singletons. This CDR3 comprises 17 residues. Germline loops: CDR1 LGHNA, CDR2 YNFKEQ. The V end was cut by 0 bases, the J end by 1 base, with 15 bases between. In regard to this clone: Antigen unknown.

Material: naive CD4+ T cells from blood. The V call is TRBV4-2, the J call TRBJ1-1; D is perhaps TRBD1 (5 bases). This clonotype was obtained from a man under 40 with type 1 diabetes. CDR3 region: CASSQDGTRRANTEAFF. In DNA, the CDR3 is TGTGCCAGCAGCCAAGATGGGACCCGAAGGGCGAACACTGAAGCTTTCTTT.